Listed here are 27 T cell receptor beta chains from one sample, sequenced in a study of blood T cell repertoires in COVID-19. Produced via immunoSEQ multiplex PCR; TCRdb's table is partial and in-frame only. This table holds 350,000 to 550,000 clones, 70% to 90% found once. Sequencing was done on a sample of PBMCs or T cells enriched from blood (not recorded which). These receptors all stem from a woman aged 18-30 years with acute COVID-19.

A single count supports this clone. This rearrangement joins TRBV4-2 to TRBJ2-7; 15 nucleotides agree with TRBD2. CDR1 and CDR2 from the germline V gene are LGHNA and YNFKEQ. The ends lost 5 bases at V and 2 bases at J; junction bases unmatched: 4. CDR3 length: 16 amino acids. The CDR3 nucleotides read TGTGCCAGCAGCAAGGGACTAGCGGGGGGTACCTACGAGCAGTACTTC. It translates to CASSKGLAGGTYEQYF.

This rearrangement joins TRBV7-9 to TRBJ1-2, with TRBD1 matching over 7 bases. V gave up 5 bases and J gave up 7 bases; unmatched junction bases: 16. The CDR3 covers 16 residues. Germline V gene lookup returns CDR1 SEHNR and CDR2 FQNEAQ (reference sequence). The CDR3 reads CASSPHTTDRAGGYTF. Written as DNA, the CDR3 is TGTGCCAGCAGCCCGCACACGACCGACAGGGCAGGTGGCTACACCTTC.

The chain recombines TRBV14 with TRBJ2-7; weak D call: TRBD2 (5 bases). CDR1 and CDR2 (germline): SGHDN, FVKESK. The germline V and J ends were trimmed by 1 base and 9 bases, with 13 bases remaining between them. There are 13 residues in the CDR3. The CDR3 reads CASSQATGSPQYF. The CDR3 coding sequence is TGTGCCAGCAGCCAAGCAACGGGGTCACCGCAGTACTTC.

This rearrangement joins TRBV11-2 to TRBJ1-5; perhaps TRBD1 as D (5 bases). The CDR3 is made up of 13 amino acids. Germline V CDR1 and CDR2: SGHAT, FQNNGV. Deletions cut 5 bases from V and 5 bases from J, with 10 bases between. The CDR3 spells CASSQGVDQPQHF. Here the CDR3 DNA reads TGTGCCAGCAGCCAAGGGGTTGATCAGCCCCAGCATTTT.

The chain carries TRBV4-3 and TRBJ2-3, with 12 bases fitting TRBD1. J gave up 6 bases and V 0 bases, and 7 bases lay outside the gene matches. Germline CDR1 is LGHNA and CDR2 is YSLEER. The CDR3 extends over 17 amino acids. CDR3 DNA sequence: TGCGCCAGCAGCCAAGAAACTGGGACAGGGGGCGTCGATACGCAGTATTTT. Amino acid sequence: CASSQETGTGGVDTQYF.

CDR3 nucleotides: TGTGCCAGCTCACCCGAAGTAGCAGGGGGATACTCCTACGAGCAGTACTTC. Residues: CASSPEVAGGYSYEQYF. The rearrangement uses TRBV18 and TRBJ2-7; 7 bases line up with TRBD1. The CDR3 covers 17 residues. Germline V CDR1 and CDR2: KGHSH, LQKENI. V gave up 3 bases and J gave up 0 bases; unmatched junction bases: 11.

The J gene is TRBJ2-7, the V gene TRBV6-5; D is ambiguous. Germline V gene data show CDR1 as MNHEY and CDR2 as SVGAGI. Trimming removed 0 bases from V and 2 bases from J, with 11 bases in between. CDR3 size: 15 residues. The CDR3 coding sequence is TGTGCCAGCAGTTACTCTTCGCGGTCGACCTACGAGCAGTACTTC. Its protein is CASSYSSRSTYEQYF.

This sequence joins TRBV30 and TRBJ1-1; 9 nucleotides align to TRBD1. The J segment lost 5 bases and the V segment lost 5 bases, leaving 6 bases of the junction unmatched. This CDR3 comprises 13 residues. The germline CDR1 and CDR2 sequences are GTSNPN and SVGIG (reference sequence). The CDR3 bases are TGTGCCTGGCAGGGACAGGGTGGGACTGAAGCTTTCTTT. Its translation: CAWQGQGGTEAFF.

The rearrangement links TRBV18 to TRBJ1-6; D possibly corresponds to TRBD1 (6 bases). Deletions cut 4 bases from V and 9 bases from J, with 16 bases between. CDR1 KGHSH and CDR2 LQKENI come from the germline V gene. The CDR3 consists of 15 residues. The CDR3 here is CASSLTGQPFSPLHF. CDR3 sequence (DNA): TGTGCCAGCTCACTTACCGGACAGCCCTTTTCACCCCTCCACTTT.

The chain has TRBV18 and TRBJ1-2, with D perhaps matching TRBD1 (6 bases). This CDR3 region has 15 residues. The V end lost 1 base, the J end lost 8 bases, and 17 bases lay between the germline ends. Germline V gene lookup returns CDR1 KGHSH and CDR2 LQKENI. The CDR3 DNA follows: TGTGCCAGCTCACCACTTTTACAGGGAAAGGACGGCTACACCTTC. It encodes CASSPLLQGKDGYTF.

The chain couples TRBV5-1 to TRBJ2-7; tentative D call: TRBD1 (6 bases). The CDR3 extends over 17 amino acids. The V and J ends lost 0 bases and 0 bases respectively, with 16 bases between them. From germline, CDR1 is SGHRS and CDR2 YFSETQ. The CDR3 bases are TGCGCCAGCAGCTTGGGGATTACAGGGAGAGGCTCCTACGAGCAGTACTTC. Amino acids: CASSLGITGRGSYEQYF.

J is TRBJ2-3 and V is TRBV7-4; 7 bases are a match to TRBD1. With V trimmed by 3 bases and J by 2 bases, 2 bases remained unmatched. CDR3 size: 14 residues. In germline, CDR1 is SGHVT, CDR2 SQSDAQ. The CDR3: CASSLGQPTDTQYF. Written as DNA, the CDR3 is TGTGCCAGCAGCTTGGGACAGCCCACAGATACGCAGTATTTT.

The genes are TRBV5-4 and TRBJ2-2, with 8 bases lining up with TRBD2. Germline V CDR1 and CDR2: SGHNT, YYREEE (reference sequence). J gave up 4 bases and V 4 bases, and 18 bases lay outside the gene matches. The CDR3 sequence is 19 residues long. Written as DNA, the CDR3 is TGTGCCAGCAGCGGGCCGGCGGCGGGAGGTGGCTCGCGCACCGGGGAGCTGTTTTTT. It codes for CASSGPAAGGGSRTGELFF.

In its sample, this clone was seen a few times. V gene TRBV2 combines with J gene TRBJ2-1, with a weak D call TRBD2 (6 bases). Germline V gene sequence: CDR1 SNHLY, CDR2 FYNNEI. The CDR3 spans 16 residues. V lost 3 bases and J 0 bases, leaving 12 bases between the germline ends. The CDR3 loop is CASSDPAGDSYNEQFF. CDR3 coding DNA: TGTGCCAGCAGTGACCCAGCGGGCGACTCCTACAATGAGCAGTTCTTC.

Only a few counts were recorded for this clone. The J gene is TRBJ1-4, the V gene TRBV18; unclear D gene. With 2 bases removed from V and 0 bases from J, the gap between germline ends came to 10 bases. The CDR3 sequence is 16 residues long. Per germline, CDR1 KGHSH and CDR2 LQKENI. CDR3 sequence reads: CASSPAVSATNEKLFF. The DNA of the CDR3 is TGTGCCAGCTCACCAGCGGTTAGCGCAACTAATGAAAAACTGTTTTTT.

The gene calls are TRBV19 and TRBJ1-3; a weak D match, TRBD1 (6 bases). The V end was cut by 4 bases, the J end by 2 bases, with 15 bases between. This CDR3 contains 16 residues. Per the germline V gene, CDR1 is LNHDA and CDR2 is SQIVND (reference sequence). The CDR3 coding sequence is TGTGCCAGTAGTAGCCCCCCGACAGGAGCTGGAAACACCATATATTTT. Translation: CASSSPPTGAGNTIYF.

This chain connects TRBV28 to TRBJ2-7; a weak D match, TRBD2 (6 bases). Germline V gives CDR1 MDHEN, CDR2 SYDVKM. The germline V and J ends were trimmed by 0 bases and 1 base, with 22 bases remaining between them. The CDR3 is made up of 19 amino acids. CDR3 sequence: CASSLWAGGSIQKSYEQYF. As DNA, the CDR3 is TGTGCCAGCAGTTTATGGGCTGGGGGGTCGATCCAAAAGTCCTACGAGCAGTACTTC.

The chain combines TRBV30 with TRBJ1-4, with TRBD1 identical over 8 bases. Trimming took 5 bases from V and 7 from J; bases not matched to a gene: 9. The CDR3 covers 14 residues. Per the germline V gene, CDR1 is GTSNPN and CDR2 is SVGIG (reference sequence). The CDR3 DNA is TGTGCCTGGGCCAGGACAGGGACCGGTGAAAAACTGTTTTTT. The encoded protein is CAWARTGTGEKLFF. Full variable domain (outside the CDR3, taken from reference TRBV30 and TRBJ1-4): SQTIHQWPATLVQPVGSPLSLECTVEGTSNPNLYWYRQAAGRGLQLLFYSVGIGQISSEVPQNLSASRPQDRQFILSSKKLLLSDSGFYLCAWARTGTGEKLFFGSGTQLSVL.

This chain connects TRBV28 to TRBJ2-7, with TRBD1 matching over 7 bases. V was pared by 3 bases and J by 3 bases, with 8 bases of the junction left unmatched. Germline V CDR1 and CDR2: MDHEN, SYDVKM. This CDR3 comprises 15 residues. This CDR3 is CASSFLWTGHYEQYF. The CDR3 nucleotides read TGTGCCAGCAGTTTTCTATGGACAGGACACTACGAGCAGTACTTC.

This chain links TRBV19 with TRBJ2-2; D gene uncertain. Germline values: CDR1 LNHDA, CDR2 SQIVND (reference sequence). The CDR3 runs to 14 residues. V gave up 3 bases and J gave up 6 bases, with 11 bases separating them. The CDR3 reads CASSILTAAGELFF. DNA of the CDR3: TGTGCCAGTAGTATCTTGACTGCGGCCGGGGAGCTGTTTTTT. Together with reference TRBV19 and TRBJ2-2, the CDR3 gives the full variable domain: DGGITQSPKYLFRKEGQNVTLSCEQNLNHDAMYWYRQDPGQGLRLIYYSQIVNDFQKGDIAEGYSVSREKKESFPLTVTSAQKNPTAFYLCASSILTAAGELFFGEGSRLTVL.

The chain links TRBV29-1 to TRBJ2-7; 12 bases are shared with TRBD2. Germline V gene sequence: CDR1 SQVTM, CDR2 ANQGSEA. This CDR3 region has 16 residues. Trimming removed 1 base from V and 2 bases from J; junction bases left unmatched: 6. CDR3 amino acids: CSVEAKGLAGPYEQYF. Here the CDR3 DNA reads TGCAGCGTTGAAGCTAAAGGACTAGCGGGACCCTACGAGCAGTACTTC.

This chain joins TRBV19 and TRBJ1-4, with TRBD1 matching 10 bases. The CDR3 length is 16 residues. After removal of 6 bases from V and 6 bases from J, the junction contained 10 bases not matched to a gene. Germline loops: CDR1 LNHDA, CDR2 SQIVND (reference sequence). The CDR3 DNA is TGTGCCAGTAGAAACGACAGGGGGCGTAGAGATGAAAAACTGTTTTTT. This gives the protein CASRNDRGRRDEKLFF.

The V call is TRBV5-1, the J call TRBJ2-1, with no clear D. V was clipped by 5 bases and J by 3 bases, with 9 bases between them. Germline V gene data show CDR1 as SGHRS and CDR2 as YFSETQ. The CDR3 has 13 residues. The chain's CDR3 is CASSRGVYNEQFF. CDR3 coding DNA: TGCGCCAGCAGTCGTGGAGTCTACAATGAGCAGTTCTTC. The entire variable domain, with the rest obtained from reference TRBV5-1 and TRBJ2-1, is as follows: KAGVTQTPRYLIKTRGQQVTLSCSPISGHRSVSWYQQTPGQGLQFLFEYFSETQRNKGNFPGRFSGRQFSNSRSEMNVSTLELGDSALYLCASSRGVYNEQFFGPGTRLTVL.

The chain recombines TRBV19 with TRBJ1-4; D unclear. The germline gives CDR1 LNHDA, CDR2 SQIVND (reference sequence). CDR3 size: 15 residues. With 4 bases removed from V and 5 bases from J, the gap between germline ends came to 14 bases. CDR3 residues: CASSTRTDKNEKLFF. In DNA, the CDR3 is TGTGCCAGTAGTACCCGGACTGATAAAAATGAAAAACTGTTTTTT.

The chain couples TRBV30 to TRBJ2-7; D is undetermined. This CDR3 has 16 amino acids. V was clipped by 3 bases and J by 0 bases, with 18 bases between them. Germline V lookup: CDR1 GTSNPN, CDR2 SVGIG (reference sequence). The CDR3 spells CAWRPPYRGGSYEQYF. In DNA form, the CDR3 reads TGTGCCTGGAGGCCGCCGTATAGAGGTGGCTCCTACGAGCAGTACTTC.

J is TRBJ2-7 and V is TRBV30; TRBD1 might be the D (6 bases). Germline CDR1 GTSNPN, CDR2 SVGIG (reference sequence). V was cut by 3 bases and J by 7 bases, with 16 bases left in between. This CDR3 has 13 residues. The CDR3 spells CAWRKDRVGEQYF. The CDR3 DNA reads TGTGCCTGGAGGAAGGACAGAGTAGGGGAGCAGTACTTC.

This clone was counted once. V gene TRBV2 combines with J gene TRBJ1-6; 7 nucleotides align to TRBD1. CDR3 size: 14 residues. Losses at the gene ends were 0 bases for V and 9 bases for J; bases not matched to a gene: 2. CDR1 SNHLY and CDR2 FYNNEI come from the germline V gene. The CDR3 DNA is TGTGCCAGCAGTGAAGCCCACAGGGGTTCACCCCTCCACTTT. Amino acids: CASSEAHRGSPLHF.